The 27 T cell receptor beta chains below were found in one sample sequenced in a study of Ad26.COV2.S vaccination and SARS-CoV-2 variants. Generated by immunoSEQ multiplex PCR, the TCRdb table keeps only in-frame clones and is missing some. Among about 680,000 clones listed, around 89% were seen once. Treatment denoted: 15 to 20 received Ad26.COV2.S at low or high dose, single or two shots; roughly five received placebo; per-sample allocation not given. Material that was analyzed had been drawn on day 63 after the first vaccine or placebo injection. The sequenced sample was peripheral blood, obtained in a trial of Ad26.COV2.S vaccine versus placebo. The source of these receptors is a person aged 18-60 years who received the Ad26.COV2.S COVID-19 vaccine or a placebo.

V gene TRBV19 combines with J gene TRBJ1-4; no clear D gene. The CDR3 loop spans 14 amino acids. Trimming removed 1 base from V and 10 bases from J, with 13 bases in between. Germline V gene sequence: CDR1 LNHDA, CDR2 SQIVND (reference sequence). The CDR3 DNA reads as TGTGCCAGTAGTATAGGTATATCCAGTGGAAAACTGTTTTTT. Translating gives CASSIGISSGKLFF.

V is TRBV18 and J is TRBJ2-1; no clear D gene. Germline-derived CDR1 and CDR2 are KGHSH and LQKENI. Trimming stripped 5 bases from V and 6 bases from J, with 8 bases between. This CDR3 comprises 12 residues. The CDR3 reads CASSNSPNEQFF. Here the CDR3 DNA reads TGTGCCAGCTCAAATAGCCCCAATGAGCAGTTCTTC.

The chain couples TRBV6-5 to TRBJ2-5, with TRBD1 identical over 9 bases. CDR1 MNHEY and CDR2 SVGAGI come from the germline V gene. V gave up 5 bases and J gave up 5 bases; unmatched junction bases: 3. The CDR3 runs 13 residues. The CDR3 reads CASSPGTGETQYF. CDR3 DNA sequence: TGTGCCAGCAGTCCCGGGACAGGGGAGACCCAGTACTTC.

The genes are TRBV5-1 and TRBJ2-7; 11 nucleotides align to TRBD1. The junction had 9 bases not matched to a gene; V was cut back by 2 bases and J by 5 bases. Germline V gene data show CDR1 as SGHRS and CDR2 as YFSETQ. This CDR3 contains 16 residues. CDR3 in amino acids: CASSFRGGQGANEQYF. CDR3 nucleotides: TGCGCCAGCAGCTTCCGCGGTGGACAGGGGGCAAACGAGCAGTACTTC.

CDR3 sequence (DNA): TGTGCCAGTAGTATAGAGGCAGGGGGGTACACTGAAGCTTTCTTT. This encodes CASSIEAGGYTEAFF. J is TRBJ1-1 and V is TRBV19, with 7 bases fitting TRBD1. V was clipped by 0 bases and J by 3 bases; unmatched bases: 4. In germline, CDR1 is LNHDA, CDR2 SQIVND (reference sequence). This CDR3 region has 15 residues.

This clone was counted a single time. This chain connects TRBV6-1 to TRBJ1-2; perhaps TRBD1 as D (5 bases). V dropped 0 bases and J dropped 5 bases, with 16 bases sitting between them. Germline V CDR1 and CDR2: MNHNS, SASEGT. This CDR3 spans 16 amino acids. The CDR3 sequence is CASSEAGETLPYGYTF. Here the CDR3 DNA reads TGTGCCAGCAGTGAAGCGGGGGAAACACTACCTTATGGCTACACCTTC.

This clone has just one count. The chain recombines TRBV7-2 with TRBJ1-4; D is ambiguous. Germline assignment: CDR1 SGHTA and CDR2 FQGNSA. The ends were cut back, 5 bases at V and 3 bases at J, with 13 bases in the middle. This CDR3 spans 15 amino acids. CDR3 loop: CASSPRTASNEKLFF. In DNA, the CDR3 is TGTGCCAGCAGCCCACGGACGGCCTCTAATGAAAAACTGTTTTTT. The whole variable domain, remainder taken from reference TRBV7-2 and TRBJ1-4, is GAGVSQSPSNKVTEKGKDVELRCDPISGHTALYWYRQSLGQGLEFLIYFQGNSAPDKSGLPSDRFSAERTGGSVSTLTIQRTQQEDSAVYLCASSPRTASNEKLFFGSGTQLSVL.

In regard to this clone: Other DNA sequences from this sample encode an identical CDR3 as well. This chain joins TRBV7-2 and TRBJ2-5; D is unclear. V lost 3 bases to trimming and J lost 5 bases, with 4 bases between them. Germline loops: CDR1 SGHTA, CDR2 FQGNSA. The CDR3 loop spans 11 amino acids. The CDR3 protein is CASSFVETQYF. The CDR3 region has the DNA TGTGCCAGCAGCTTTGTCGAGACCCAGTACTTC.

This sequence joins TRBV10-3 and TRBJ2-1; perhaps TRBD2 as D (6 bases). The length of the CDR3 is 16 residues. Trimming stripped 3 bases from V and 2 bases from J, with 14 bases between. The germline V gene has CDR1 ENHRY and CDR2 SYGVKD. The CDR3 coding sequence is TGTGCCATCAGTGAAACTACTAGCAGTCCCTACAATGAGCAGTTCTTC. This encodes CAISETTSSPYNEQFF.

The chain employs TRBV5-4 and TRBJ2-7; 9 bases match TRBD2. CDR3 length: 16 amino acids. V lost 4 bases, J lost 3 bases, and 11 bases stayed unmatched. Looked up from germline, CDR1 is SGHNT and CDR2 is YYREEE (reference sequence). The CDR3 spells CASSIKSSGSGYEQYF. The CDR3 DNA reads as TGTGCCAGCAGCATTAAGAGTAGCGGGAGTGGCTACGAGCAGTACTTC.

This chain links TRBV5-1 with TRBJ2-7, with unresolved D. Trimming pared 2 bases from V and 9 bases from J, leaving 18 bases between. The length of the CDR3 is 14 residues. Germline values: CDR1 SGHRS, CDR2 YFSETQ. CDR3 in amino acids: CASSLPASDRWQYF. Here the CDR3 DNA reads TGCGCCAGCAGCTTACCCGCCTCCGACCGATGGCAGTACTTC.

The CDR3 protein is CAVRASGSTDTQYF. The CDR3 DNA sequence: TGTGCCGTCAGGGCTAGCGGGAGCACAGATACGCAGTATTTT. This chain joins TRBV24-1 and TRBJ2-3; 8 bases match TRBD2. Trimming removed 12 bases from V and 0 bases from J; junction bases left unmatched: 7. Per the germline V gene, CDR1 is KGHDR and CDR2 is SFDVKD. The CDR3 has 14 amino acids.

The chain joins TRBV2 to TRBJ2-5; 7 positions match TRBD2. The germline V gene has CDR1 SNHLY and CDR2 FYNNEI. CDR3 length: 13 residues. The trim removed 6 bases at V and 2 bases at J, leaving 3 bases unmatched. Written as DNA, the CDR3 is TGTGCCAGCAGCTGGACTAGGCAAGAGACCCAGTACTTC. It translates to CASSWTRQETQYF.

This chain joins TRBV2 and TRBJ1-2, with D unresolved. This CDR3 is built from 14 residues. The germline gives CDR1 SNHLY, CDR2 FYNNEI. The V gene lost 7 bases and the J gene lost 3 bases, with 15 bases spanning the gap. The CDR3 reads CASTFTDGDYGYTF. CDR3 in DNA: TGTGCCAGCACTTTTACGGACGGGGACTATGGCTACACCTTC.

The chain joins TRBV6-2 or TRBV6-3 to TRBJ2-3; 11 bases are shared with TRBD2. The germline V gene encodes CDR1 MNHEY and CDR2 SVGEGT. The CDR3 has 18 residues. The trim removed 5 bases at V and 0 bases at J, leaving 10 bases unmatched. Here the CDR3 reads CASSPTRLAGYSTDTQYF. The CDR3 DNA follows: TGTGCCAGCAGTCCGACCCGACTAGCGGGGTATAGCACAGATACGCAGTATTTT.

This chain links TRBV15 with TRBJ1-2; D is undetermined. Germline lookup yields CDR1 LNHNV and CDR2 YYDKDF (reference sequence). The CDR3 extends over 14 amino acids. V was pared by 0 bases and J by 1 base, with 6 bases between. Written as DNA, the CDR3 is TGTGCCACCAGCAGAGACAGGATTAACTATGGCTACACCTTC. Amino acid sequence: CATSRDRINYGYTF.

This chain connects TRBV3-1 (or the pseudogene TRBV3-2) to TRBJ1-4, with 7 bases that match TRBD1. Germline V gene lookup returns CDR1 LGHDT and CDR2 YNNKEL (reference sequence). The V gene end was trimmed by 2 bases and the J gene end by 4 bases; junction bases not matched to a gene: 10. This CDR3 contains 17 residues. This chain's CDR3 is CASSQTFAGTDNEKLFF. In DNA, the CDR3 is TGTGCCAGCAGCCAAACATTTGCGGGGACAGATAATGAAAAACTGTTTTTT.

Written as DNA, the CDR3 is TGTGCCAGCAGCCTCGGTCGGGACAGGAACACCGGGGAGCTGTTTTTT. As protein: CASSLGRDRNTGELFF. The chain recombines TRBV4-2 with TRBJ2-2; 7 bases are shared with TRBD1. Germline V lookup: CDR1 LGHNA, CDR2 YNFKEQ. CDR3 length equals 16 residues. V was pared by 4 bases and J by 1 base, with 6 bases of the junction left unmatched.

This clone was recorded only once. The J gene is TRBJ1-3, the V gene TRBV14; D remains unclear. Germline lookup yields CDR1 SGHDN and CDR2 FVKESK. The CDR3 has 14 amino acids. Trimming stripped 5 bases from V and 4 bases from J, with 12 bases between. CDR3 amino acids: CASSEPGGGNTIYF. The DNA for the CDR3 is TGTGCCAGCAGCGAACCCGGAGGGGGAAACACCATATATTTT.

The chain combines TRBV18 with TRBJ2-1; either TRBD1 or TRBD2 may supply D (5 bases each). The V and J ends lost 6 bases and 0 bases respectively, with 9 bases between them. Looked up from germline, CDR1 is KGHSH and CDR2 is LQKENI. This CDR3 is built from 14 residues. As DNA, the CDR3 is TGTGCCAGCTCGGGACCGGACTCCTACAATGAGCAGTTCTTC. Translated: CASSGPDSYNEQFF. Complete variable domain (other parts from reference TRBV18 and TRBJ2-1): NAGVMQNPRHLVRRRGQEARLRCSPMKGHSHVYWYRQLPEEGLKFMVYLQKENIIDESGMPKERFSAEFPKEGPSILRIQQVVRGDSAAYFCASSGPDSYNEQFFGPGTRLTVL.

The chain couples TRBV30 to TRBJ1-4; no clear D gene. Germline V gene lookup returns CDR1 GTSNPN and CDR2 SVGIG (reference sequence). Trimming cost V 0 bases and J 8 bases, with 10 bases left between them. The CDR3 consists of 13 residues. The CDR3 loop is CAWSVWSTEKLFF. The CDR3 region has the DNA TGTGCCTGGAGTGTCTGGTCTACCGAAAAACTGTTTTTT. Full variable domain (missing parts from reference TRBV30 and TRBJ1-4): SQTIHQWPATLVQPVGSPLSLECTVEGTSNPNLYWYRQAAGRGLQLLFYSVGIGQISSEVPQNLSASRPQDRQFILSSKKLLLSDSGFYLCAWSVWSTEKLFFGSGTQLSVL.

The chain carries TRBV6-6 and TRBJ1-5; D gene uncertain. Trimming stripped 4 bases from V and 2 bases from J, with 15 bases between. From germline, CDR1 is MNHNY and CDR2 SVGAGI (reference sequence). The CDR3 is 16 residues long. The CDR3 DNA reads TGTGCCAGCAGTTCCGGGAACGGGGTGGGCAATCAGCCCCAGCATTTT. Protein sequence: CASSSGNGVGNQPQHF.

The rearrangement joins TRBV11-3 to TRBJ2-1; 7 bases map to TRBD1. Per the germline V gene, CDR1 is SGHNT and CDR2 is YENEEA. This CDR3 contains 15 residues. Trimming cost V 3 bases and J 6 bases; bases outside gene matches: 8. CDR3 in amino acids: CASSLAGTAGNEQFF. CDR3 DNA sequence: TGTGCCAGCAGCTTGGCCGGGACAGCTGGCAATGAGCAGTTCTTC.

V and J are TRBV10-2 and TRBJ2-7; 9 bases line up with TRBD1. The germline gives CDR1 WSHSY, CDR2 SAAADI. The CDR3 sequence is 16 residues long. After removal of 1 base from V and 5 bases from J, the junction contained 9 bases not matched to a gene. CDR3 in amino acids: CASSEWGTGRFDEQYF. The CDR3 DNA follows: TGCGCCAGCAGTGAGTGGGGGACAGGGAGGTTTGACGAGCAGTACTTC.

The V gene is TRBV24-1, the J gene TRBJ1-1, with 8 bases identical to TRBD1. V lost 4 bases to trimming and J lost 4 bases; unmatched junction nucleotides: 7. There are 15 residues in the CDR3. Looked up from germline, CDR1 is KGHDR and CDR2 is SFDVKD. In nucleotides, the CDR3 is TGTGCCACCAGTGAGGCAGGGGGCCGTCGCACTGAAGCTTTCTTT. Protein: CATSEAGGRRTEAFF.

The chain couples TRBV18 to TRBJ2-7; D may be TRBD2 (6 bases). V gave up 0 bases and J gave up 2 bases, with 20 bases separating them. The CDR3 contains 18 residues. Germline CDR1 reads KGHSH; CDR2 reads LQKENI. This CDR3 is CASSPPAAGGPGPYEQYF. The CDR3 nucleotides read TGTGCCAGCTCACCACCGGCAGCCGGGGGACCTGGCCCCTACGAGCAGTACTTC. Filled out from reference TRBV18 and TRBJ2-7, the complete variable domain reads NAGVMQNPRHLVRRRGQEARLRCSPMKGHSHVYWYRQLPEEGLKFMVYLQKENIIDESGMPKERFSAEFPKEGPSILRIQQVVRGDSAAYFCASSPPAAGGPGPYEQYFGPGTRLTVT.

The rearrangement joins TRBV5-1 to TRBJ2-1; TRBD2 matches at 10 bases. CDR1 and CDR2 from the germline V gene are SGHRS and YFSETQ. This CDR3 has 15 residues. The ends lost 0 bases at V and 5 bases at J; junction bases unmatched: 2. CDR3 DNA: TGCGCCAGCAGCTTGGTTACTAGCGGGAACAATGAGCAGTTCTTC. This translates into CASSLVTSGNNEQFF.